The 27 T cell receptor beta chains presented below share a single source sample, sequenced in a study of blood T cells in healthy people across ages. It was with a sample-barcoded 5' primer and a J-beta primer mix that a second PCR of about 7 to 12 cycles was run. MiXCR, run by TCRdb on the 5' RACE reads, gives a single entry per CDR3 protein. The table has about 1.4 million distinct CDR3 sequences, approximately 63% seen once. Sequences were obtained from blood. Every receptor here comes from a man younger than 35 in good health.

This chain links TRBV12-3 or TRBV12-4 with TRBJ2-2; D unresolved. The CDR3 extends over 14 amino acids. Trimming took off 5 bases at V and 4 bases at J, with 11 bases between the two ends. The CDR3 sequence: CASSPPVGTGELFF. For the CDR3, the DNA is TGTGCCAGCAGTCCACCGGTGGGCACCGGGGAGCTGTTTTTT.

V usage is TRBV25-1 and J usage is TRBJ2-6; weak D call: TRBD1 (6 bases). The germline V gene encodes CDR1 MGHDK and CDR2 SYGVNS. Trimming pared 1 base from V and 0 bases from J, leaving 10 bases between. This CDR3 contains 17 residues. This CDR3 is CASSELGGTSGANVLTF. CDR3 nucleotides: TGTGCCAGCAGTGAATTAGGGGGTACCTCTGGGGCCAACGTCCTGACTTTC.

V usage is TRBV12-3 or TRBV12-4 and J usage is TRBJ2-3; D ambiguous. CDR3 length: 13 residues. With 4 bases removed from V and 5 bases from J, the gap between germline ends came to 10 bases. The CDR3 region is CASSSRTIDTQYF. CDR3 DNA sequence: TGTGCCAGCAGTTCCCGGACGATAGATACGCAGTATTTT.

This chain uses TRBV20-1 with TRBJ2-7, with 7 bases matching TRBD2. The CDR3 length is 15 residues. Per the germline V gene, CDR1 is DFQATT and CDR2 is SNEGSKA (reference sequence). The J segment lost 2 bases and the V segment lost 3 bases, leaving 10 bases of the junction unmatched. Here the CDR3 DNA reads TGCAGTGCTAGCCCAAGAGAAGCGGGAACCTACGAGCAGTACTTC. Protein: CSASPREAGTYEQYF.

J is TRBJ2-5 and V is TRBV12-3 or TRBV12-4; possible D gene TRBD1, 5 bases. The germline V and J ends were trimmed by 7 bases and 5 bases, with 17 bases remaining between them. The CDR3 is 14 amino acids. CDR3 protein: CASTLWGLSETQYF. In nucleotides, the CDR3 is TGTGCCAGCACCCTTTGGGGCCTCTCCGAGACCCAGTACTTC.

The chain carries TRBV4-2 and TRBJ1-5; D uncertain. Germline V lookup: CDR1 LGHNA, CDR2 YNFKEQ. This CDR3 has 14 amino acids. The V and J ends lost 0 bases and 2 bases respectively, with 5 bases between them. The DNA of the CDR3 is TGTGCCAGCAGCCAAGAGGCCGGCAATCAGCCCCAGCATTTT. Residues: CASSQEAGNQPQHF.

V and J are TRBV9 and TRBJ2-5, with TRBD2 matching over 7 bases. V lost 3 bases to trimming and J lost 5 bases; unmatched junction nucleotides: 10. Germline-derived CDR1 and CDR2 are SGDLS and YYNGEE. This CDR3 comprises 15 residues. In DNA form, the CDR3 reads TGTGCCAGCAGCGCCGGGCGGGGGAATAGGGAGACCCAGTACTTC. This gives the protein CASSAGRGNRETQYF.

This rearrangement joins TRBV7-2 to TRBJ2-5, with a possible D match to TRBD1 (6 bases). V was pared by 5 bases and J by 7 bases, with 14 bases between. The CDR3 runs 13 residues. Germline values: CDR1 SGHTA, CDR2 FQGNSA. CDR3 loop: CASSIDRSGTQYF. The CDR3, as DNA: TGTGCCAGCAGCATCGACAGGTCGGGGACCCAGTACTTC.

CDR3 residues: CASSQYPGTSGGTYEQYF. The CDR3 region has the DNA TGCGCCAGCAGCCAGTACCCCGGAACTAGCGGGGGGACCTACGAGCAGTACTTC. The genes are TRBV4-3 and TRBJ2-7, with 12 bases lining up with TRBD2. The CDR3 runs 18 residues. V shed 3 bases and J 2 bases; nucleotides not matched to a gene: 11. Per the germline V gene, CDR1 is LGHNA and CDR2 is YSLEER.

The genes are TRBV5-1 and TRBJ1-6, with a tentative D call TRBD1 (5 bases). Trimming removed 5 bases at V and 0 bases at J, with 9 bases between. CDR3 length: 15 residues. Per the germline V gene, CDR1 is SGHRS and CDR2 is YFSETQ. For the CDR3, the DNA is TGCGCCAGCAGAAGGGGCTACTCCTATAATTCACCCCTCCACTTT. Its protein product is CASRRGYSYNSPLHF.

The chain uses TRBV20-1 and TRBJ2-5; D gene uncertain. From germline, CDR1 is DFQATT and CDR2 SNEGSKA (reference sequence). This CDR3 is 14 amino acids long. Trimming pared 1 base from V and 4 bases from J, leaving 13 bases between. The CDR3 here is CSARASGWGETQYF. CDR3 in DNA: TGCAGTGCTAGAGCTTCTGGATGGGGAGAGACCCAGTACTTC.

V and J are TRBV5-1 and TRBJ2-3; D may be TRBD2 (5 bases). This CDR3 contains 15 residues. Germline V gives CDR1 SGHRS, CDR2 YFSETQ. Between the trimmed V and J ends, which lost 1 base and 4 bases, there was a span of 13 bases. As DNA, the CDR3 is TGCGCCAGCAGCTTGACCCCGGTCGGGGCAGATACGCAGTATTTT. This sequence encodes CASSLTPVGADTQYF.

In nucleotides, the CDR3 is TGTGCCAGTAATCCCGTGGGGGCTAATCAGCCCCAGCATTTT. It specifies CASNPVGANQPQHF. The chain recombines TRBV19 with TRBJ1-5, with D perhaps matching TRBD1 (6 bases). CDR3 length: 14 residues. The V gene lost 7 bases and the J gene lost 4 bases, with 14 bases spanning the gap. Germline CDR1 LNHDA, CDR2 SQIVND (reference sequence).

The chain has TRBV7-9 and TRBJ1-6, with D maybe TRBD1 (6 bases). This CDR3 region has 16 residues. Trimming pared 7 bases from V and 4 bases from J, leaving 17 bases between. Germline loops: CDR1 SEHNR, CDR2 FQNEAQ (reference sequence). The CDR3 DNA reads TGTGCCAGCAACCAAGACCGGGACATATATAATTCACCCCTCCACTTT. It is translated as CASNQDRDIYNSPLHF.

This clonotype was detected a few times. The J gene is TRBJ2-3, the V gene TRBV9; tentative D call: TRBD1 (5 bases). Trimming stripped 0 bases from V and 2 bases from J, with 16 bases between. CDR3 length equals 17 residues. CDR1 SGDLS and CDR2 YYNGEE come from the germline V gene. CDR3 DNA: TGTGCCAGCAGCGTAGAAGACAGTTTACAATTCACAGATACGCAGTATTTT. Protein: CASSVEDSLQFTDTQYF.

This clonotype was observed a few times. This chain connects TRBV20-1 to TRBJ2-5; no firm D call. The ends were cut back, 0 bases at V and 0 bases at J, with 11 bases in the middle. Per germline, CDR1 DFQATT and CDR2 SNEGSKA (reference sequence). The CDR3 consists of 15 residues. CDR3: CSARDSGQHQETQYF. CDR3 in DNA: TGCAGTGCTAGAGATTCCGGGCAGCACCAAGAGACCCAGTACTTC.

This clonotype has a handful of counts. The chain combines TRBV27 with TRBJ2-4, with TRBD2 identical over 10 bases. CDR1 MNHEY and CDR2 SMNVEV come from the germline V gene (reference sequence). The CDR3 sequence is 14 residues long. With V trimmed by 7 bases and J by 6 bases, 6 bases remained unmatched. The CDR3 region has the DNA TGTGCCAGCACTTCCGGGACTAGCGTAAACATTCAGTACTTC. Protein product: CASTSGTSVNIQYF.

The CDR3 here is CASSRRGQGNEQFF. CDR3 coding DNA: TGTGCCAGCAGCCGCAGGGGGCAGGGTAATGAGCAGTTCTTC. The rearrangement uses TRBV7-2 and TRBJ2-1; 8 bases fit TRBD1. V lost 5 bases, J lost 7 bases, and 7 bases stayed unmatched. The CDR3 runs to 14 residues. Per germline, CDR1 SGHTA and CDR2 FQGNSA.

V gene TRBV20-1 combines with J gene TRBJ1-5; 7 bases agree with TRBD1. The J segment lost 7 bases and the V segment lost 3 bases, leaving 15 bases of the junction unmatched. The V gene's germline CDR1 is DFQATT and CDR2 SNEGSKA (reference sequence). The CDR3 is 16 residues long. The chain's CDR3 is CSASPVRGLTSQPQHF. The DNA of the CDR3 is TGCAGTGCTAGCCCCGTGAGGGGGCTCACCTCGCAGCCCCAGCATTTT.

J is TRBJ2-3 and V is TRBV2; 13 nucleotides agree with TRBD2. Trimming removed 7 bases from V and 3 bases from J; junction bases left unmatched: 7. The CDR3 is 16 amino acids. The germline CDR1 and CDR2 sequences are SNHLY and FYNNEI. CDR3 amino acids: CASTRLAGGITDTQYF. DNA of the CDR3: TGTGCCAGCACGAGACTAGCGGGAGGTATTACAGATACGCAGTATTTT.

The CDR3: CAAEGPYEQFF. CDR3 in DNA: TGTGCCGCCGAAGGCCCCTATGAGCAGTTCTTC. The rearrangement joins TRBV6-2 or TRBV6-3 to TRBJ2-1, with D unresolved. CDR3 length: 11 residues. Trimming shortened V by 11 bases and J by 8 bases, and 13 bases separated the two germline ends. CDR1 and CDR2 (germline): MNHEY, SVGEGT.

In this sample, this clonotype turned up once. The chain recombines TRBV27 with TRBJ2-3; 7 bases are a match to TRBD2. CDR1 and CDR2 from the germline V gene are MNHEY and SMNVEV (reference sequence). The CDR3 loop spans 16 amino acids. V shed 3 bases and J 4 bases; nucleotides not matched to a gene: 10. The CDR3 sequence: CASSLGGLASADTQYF. The CDR3 bases are TGTGCCAGCAGTTTGGGGGGGTTGGCCTCCGCAGATACGCAGTATTTT.

V gene TRBV5-1 combines with J gene TRBJ2-5; 8 nucleotides match TRBD1. Trimming cost V 0 bases and J 5 bases; bases outside gene matches: 6. CDR3 length: 15 amino acids. The germline V gene encodes CDR1 SGHRS and CDR2 YFSETQ. CDR3 sequence (DNA): TGCGCCAGCAGCTTGGCAGGGGGCGCCGCGGAGACCCAGTACTTC. Translated: CASSLAGGAAETQYF.

The V and J genes are TRBV6-5 and TRBJ2-7; 12 nucleotides line up with TRBD2. Per germline, CDR1 MNHEY and CDR2 SVGAGI. V lost 6 bases and J lost 4; bases outside the gene matches: 10. The CDR3 is 16 amino acids. Written as DNA, the CDR3 is TGTGCCAGCAGCTCCCGACTAGCGGGAGTGGAATACGAGCAGTACTTC. Translated: CASSSRLAGVEYEQYF.

V and J are TRBV9 and TRBJ2-5; 8 positions match TRBD2. Per germline, CDR1 SGDLS and CDR2 YYNGEE. With V trimmed by 4 bases and J by 5 bases, 13 bases remained unmatched. The CDR3 consists of 16 residues. The DNA for the CDR3 is TGTGCCAGCAGCCGAAGAGTGAGCGGGAGCCACGAGACCCAGTACTTC. As protein: CASSRRVSGSHETQYF. The full variable domain, its missing parts supplied by reference TRBV9 and TRBJ2-5, is DSGVTQTPKHLITATGQRVTLRCSPRSGDLSVYWYQQSLDQGLQFLIQYYNGEERAKGNILERFSAQQFPDLHSELNLSSLELGDSALYFCASSRRVSGSHETQYFGPGTRLLVL.

The V gene is TRBV4-3, the J gene TRBJ2-3; 7 bases fit TRBD1. The CDR3 runs 16 residues. J gave up 1 base and V 0 bases, and 4 bases lay outside the gene matches. The V gene's germline CDR1 is LGHNA and CDR2 YSLEER. The CDR3 region is CASSQDRTGGTDTQYF. In DNA, the CDR3 is TGCGCCAGCAGCCAAGATCGGACAGGAGGCACAGATACGCAGTATTTT.

Concerning this clonotype itself: One junction end disagrees with the germline gene, perhaps due to a read error. The J gene is TRBJ2-3, the V gene TRBV29-1; the match to TRBD2 covers 8 bases. The CDR3 has 16 amino acids. Germline-derived CDR1 and CDR2 are SQVTM and ANQGSEA. In DNA, the CDR3 is TGCAGCGTTGAAGGGGGGGGACTAGACAGCATAGATACGCAGTATTTT. This gives the protein CSVEGGGLDSIDTQYF.